The 27 T cell receptor beta chains reported below all come from one sample, sequenced in a study of Ad26.COV2.S vaccination and SARS-CoV-2 variants. The table came from immunoSEQ multiplex PCR; TCRdb's copy has only in-frame clones and leaves some out. The sample includes approximately 400,000 clones, 90% to 95% seen only once; the top ten take 3.9%. This material consisted of peripheral blood, taken after recovery from COVID-19. These receptors originate from a human donor who had recovered from COVID-19.

The chain employs TRBV13 and TRBJ2-7, with D possibly matching TRBD2 (6 bases). The V end was cut by 0 bases, the J end by 0 bases, with 9 bases between. CDR3 length equals 15 residues. The germline V gene has CDR1 PRHDT and CDR2 FYEKMQ (reference sequence). CDR3 residues: CASSLGEGFSYEQYF. Written as DNA, the CDR3 is TGTGCCAGCAGCTTAGGGGAGGGGTTCTCCTACGAGCAGTACTTC.

This chain connects TRBV24-1 to TRBJ2-6; D remains unclear. The CDR3 runs to 17 residues. Trimming pared 8 bases from V and 0 bases from J, leaving 16 bases between. CDR1 KGHDR and CDR2 SFDVKD come from the germline V gene. The DNA of the CDR3 is TGTGCCACCAACGTCGCAGGCCCGAACTCTGGGGCCAACGTCCTGACTTTC. It codes for CATNVAGPNSGANVLTF.

The rearrangement links TRBV5-4 to TRBJ2-7; 8 nucleotides align to TRBD2. With V trimmed by 2 bases and J by 3 bases, 1 base remained unmatched. The CDR3 covers 13 residues. Germline CDR1 reads SGHNT; CDR2 reads YYREEE (reference sequence). In nucleotides, the CDR3 is TGTGCCAGCAGCTTAAGCGGGGGCTACGAGCAGTACTTC. Residues: CASSLSGGYEQYF.

In this sample, this clone turned up a few times. The CDR3 loop reads CAISEGDGGSPQHF. CDR3 nucleotides: TGTGCCATCAGTGAAGGGGATGGAGGGTCACCCCAGCATTTT. The V gene is TRBV10-3, the J gene TRBJ1-5, with a possible D match to TRBD1 (5 bases). The ends were cut back, 3 bases at V and 10 bases at J, with 16 bases in the middle. This CDR3 is built from 14 residues. CDR1 and CDR2 from the germline V gene are ENHRY and SYGVKD.

In DNA form, the CDR3 reads TGTGCCAGCAGCTTTCCCCAGACAGGGGACCTTGACCTTTACAATGAGCAGTTCTTC. Residues: CASSFPQTGDLDLYNEQFF. The chain couples TRBV7-9 to TRBJ2-1; 8 nucleotides match TRBD1. The CDR3 covers 19 residues. The germline gives CDR1 SEHNR, CDR2 FQNEAQ (reference sequence). V shed 3 bases and J 4 bases; nucleotides not matched to a gene: 17.

Worth noting for this clone: The sample contains more than one DNA sequence encoding this CDR3. This chain links TRBV12-3 or TRBV12-4 with TRBJ2-2; D is ambiguous. The CDR3 is 13 amino acids. The V end was cut by 5 bases, the J end by 2 bases, with 6 bases between. The CDR3 region is CASSTRNTGELFF. DNA of the CDR3: TGTGCCAGCAGTACACGAAACACCGGGGAGCTGTTTTTT.

The chain is built from TRBV6-1 and TRBJ2-1; 10 nucleotides align to TRBD2. With V trimmed by 1 base and J by 15 bases, 9 bases remained unmatched. From germline, CDR1 is MNHNS and CDR2 SASEGT. CDR3 length: 14 amino acids. This CDR3 is CASSEVAGGLDRFF. DNA of the CDR3: TGTGCCAGCAGTGAAGTAGCGGGGGGCCTGGATCGGTTCTTC.

CDR3 amino acids: CASSLDESWGAGTYEQYF. The CDR3 bases are TGCGCCAGCAGCCTAGACGAATCCTGGGGGGCTGGGACCTACGAGCAGTACTTC. The V gene is TRBV4-1, the J gene TRBJ2-7; D is possibly TRBD1 or TRBD2 (6 bases each). Germline V gene sequence: CDR1 MGHRA, CDR2 YSYEKL. The CDR3 runs to 18 residues. Trimming cost V 4 bases and J 2 bases, with 24 bases left between them.

The V call is TRBV12-5, the J call TRBJ2-4; D assignment may be TRBD1 or TRBD2 (5 bases each). Per the germline V gene, CDR1 is LGHNT and CDR2 is FRNRAP. The V and J ends lost 0 bases and 5 bases respectively, with 11 bases between them. CDR3 length equals 15 residues. The CDR3, as DNA: TGTGCTAGTGGTTTGGTATTGGGGCGGGAAAACATTCAGTACTTC. Translation: CASGLVLGRENIQYF.

The J gene is TRBJ1-4, the V gene TRBV5-6, with 8 bases fitting TRBD1. CDR1 and CDR2 from the germline V gene are SGHDT and YYEEEE. The length of the CDR3 is 15 residues. V lost 1 base, J lost 14 bases, and 13 bases stayed unmatched. CDR3: CASSLWGQAFSYLFF. The CDR3 DNA reads as TGTGCCAGCAGCTTGTGGGGACAGGCGTTTTCGTACCTGTTTTTT.

Of note for this clone: This CDR3 is also generated by other DNA sequences in the sample. The gene calls are TRBV9 and TRBJ2-2; D is unclear. V gave up 2 bases and J gave up 6 bases, with 5 bases separating them. This CDR3 comprises 12 residues. Germline V lookup: CDR1 SGDLS, CDR2 YYNGEE. As DNA, the CDR3 is TGTGCCAGCAGCGTTGCCGCCGGGGAGCTGTTTTTT. Its translation is CASSVAAGELFF.

The rearrangement links TRBV4-3 to TRBJ1-6; 9 positions agree with TRBD1. The CDR3 consists of 14 residues. Germline V gene lookup returns CDR1 LGHNA and CDR2 YSLEER. V gave up 3 bases and J gave up 7 bases; unmatched junction bases: 1. The CDR3 reads CASSQDRGNSPLHF. CDR3 nucleotides: TGCGCCAGCAGCCAGGACAGGGGCAATTCACCCCTCCACTTT.

Comment on this clone: The sample contains more than one DNA sequence encoding this CDR3. The gene calls are TRBV9 and TRBJ1-2, with D unresolved. CDR3 size: 13 residues. Trimming removed 0 bases from V and 4 bases from J, with 7 bases in between. Germline loops: CDR1 SGDLS, CDR2 YYNGEE. In DNA form, the CDR3 reads TGTGCCAGCAGCGTAGAAGGGAGCTATGGCTACACCTTC. It is translated as CASSVEGSYGYTF.

The genes are TRBV29-1 and TRBJ2-5; a possible D gene is TRBD2 (5 bases). The V and J ends lost 6 bases and 5 bases respectively, with 13 bases between them. In germline, CDR1 is SQVTM, CDR2 ANQGSEA. The CDR3 extends over 12 amino acids. Here the CDR3 reads CSVVRGPETQYF. The CDR3 bases are TGCAGCGTCGTCCGAGGGCCGGAGACCCAGTACTTC.

The chain links TRBV5-8 to TRBJ1-4; D unresolved. The CDR3 contains 17 residues. Germline V gene lookup returns CDR1 SGHTS and CDR2 YDEGEE. V was clipped by 2 bases and J by 4 bases, with 18 bases between them. The CDR3 sequence is CASSLYPVAPGNEKLFF. The CDR3 DNA reads as TGTGCCAGCAGCTTATACCCGGTGGCACCCGGTAATGAAAAACTGTTTTTT.

The V gene is TRBV5-1, the J gene TRBJ2-7, with 8 bases aligning to TRBD1. Germline CDR1 SGHRS, CDR2 YFSETQ. The CDR3 extends over 14 amino acids. Unmatched junction bases numbered 6, after V lost 4 bases and J lost 3 bases. CDR3 sequence (DNA): TGCGCCAGCAGCCCTGGGACAGGTAACTACGAGCAGTACTTC. It is translated as CASSPGTGNYEQYF.

The genes are TRBV7-9 and TRBJ1-2, with D unclear. The CDR3 sequence is 14 residues long. Germline V CDR1 and CDR2: SEHNR, FQNEAQ (reference sequence). V dropped 5 bases and J dropped 8 bases, with 18 bases sitting between them. As DNA, the CDR3 is TGTGCCAGCAGCGCTAATATTGGGGAGGACGGCTACACCTTC. Translation gives CASSANIGEDGYTF.

This chain connects TRBV27 to TRBJ2-7; TRBD1 matches at 9 bases. Germline CDR1 MNHEY, CDR2 SMNVEV (reference sequence). V lost 2 bases, J lost 5 bases, and 7 bases stayed unmatched. This CDR3 is 15 amino acids long. The CDR3 spells CASSLIGTGRDEQYF. CDR3 nucleotides: TGTGCCAGCAGTTTAATTGGGACAGGGAGGGACGAGCAGTACTTC.

The rearrangement joins TRBV7-8 to TRBJ1-1, with D unresolved. CDR3 length: 14 residues. V was pared by 2 bases and J by 0 bases, with 7 bases between. The germline gives CDR1 SGHVS, CDR2 FQNEAQ. CDR3 DNA: TGTGCCAGCAGCTTACATCAGATGAACACTGAAGCTTTCTTT. It encodes CASSLHQMNTEAFF.

As concerns this clone: Given a much more abundant clone one base away, this may be a read error. This sample also contains other DNA sequences that code for the same CDR3. V usage is TRBV7-2 and J usage is TRBJ2-3; D not certain. The CDR3 totals 12 residues. V lost 5 bases to trimming and J lost 2 bases, with 5 bases between them. Per germline, CDR1 SGHTA and CDR2 FQGNSA. CDR3 DNA sequence: TGTGCCAGCAGCCCGTACACAGATACGCAGTATTTT. This sequence encodes CASSPYTDTQYF. Full variable domain (missing parts from reference TRBV7-2 and TRBJ2-3): GAGVSQSPSNKVTEKGKDVELRCDPISGHTALYWYRQSLGQGLEFLIYFQGNSAPDKSGLPSDRFSAERTGGSVSTLTIQRTQQEDSAVYLCASSPYTDTQYFGPGTRLTVL.

The chain uses TRBV3-1 (or the pseudogene TRBV3-2) and TRBJ2-7; the match to TRBD2 covers 7 bases. The CDR3 has 12 residues. J lost 4 bases, V lost 5 bases, and 2 bases had no gene match. Per the germline V gene, CDR1 is LGHDT and CDR2 is YNNKEL (reference sequence). The DNA of the CDR3 is TGTGCCAGCAGCTACGGGGGGTACGAGCAGTACTTC. It encodes CASSYGGYEQYF.

This chain uses TRBV6-6 with TRBJ2-7; the match to TRBD1 covers 9 bases. V was clipped by 5 bases and J by 2 bases; unmatched bases: 10. Germline V gene data show CDR1 as MNHNY and CDR2 as SVGAGI (reference sequence). This CDR3 comprises 16 residues. The CDR3 DNA follows: TGTGCCAGCAGTCGAGAAAGGGGACAGGGACCCTACGAGCAGTACTTC. It yields the protein CASSRERGQGPYEQYF.

The chain is built from TRBV3-1 (or the pseudogene TRBV3-2) and TRBJ2-2; maybe TRBD2 (6 bases). Germline V gene lookup returns CDR1 LGHDT and CDR2 YNNKEL (reference sequence). Trimming stripped 4 bases from V and 7 bases from J, with 13 bases between. This CDR3 comprises 14 residues. The CDR3 region is CASSPSLGGGELFF. The CDR3 nucleotides read TGTGCCAGCAGCCCATCTTTGGGGGGCGGGGAGCTGTTTTTT.

The rearrangement uses TRBV7-2 and TRBJ1-2; 9 bases fit TRBD1. Germline V CDR1 and CDR2: SGHTA, FQGNSA. The CDR3 length is 13 residues. Trimming cost V 6 bases and J 8 bases; bases outside gene matches: 7. As DNA, the CDR3 is TGTGCCAGCAGACAAACAGGGGGCCAGGGCTACACCTTC. The encoded protein is CASRQTGGQGYTF.

The gene calls are TRBV5-1 and TRBJ2-3, with D unclear. The germline V gene encodes CDR1 SGHRS and CDR2 YFSETQ. V was shortened by 0 bases and J by 5 bases, with 7 bases between the two germline ends. This CDR3 region has 13 residues. The CDR3 protein is CASSLESGDTQYF. The CDR3 nucleotides are TGCGCCAGCAGCTTGGAAAGTGGAGATACGCAGTATTTT.

In regard to this clone: A read error may produce the germline difference seen at one junction end. The rearrangement links TRBV11-2 to TRBJ1-4; perhaps TRBD1 as D (6 bases). The CDR3 is 16 residues long. Germline CDR1 SGHAT, CDR2 FQNNGV. The CDR3 bases are TGTGCCAGCAGCTTAGGTATTGGGACAACAAATGAAAAACTGTTTTTT. Its protein product is CASSLGIGTTNEKLFF. Looking up the rest from reference TRBV11-2 and TRBJ1-4 gives the full variable domain: EAGVAQSPRYKIIEKRQSVAFWCNPISGHATLYWYQQILGQGPKLLIQFQNNGVVDDSQLPKDRFSAERLKGVDSTLKIQPAKLEDSAVYLCASSLGIGTTNEKLFFGSGTQLSVL.

The V gene is TRBV19, the J gene TRBJ2-1; 9 bases align to TRBD1. V shed 5 bases and J 9 bases; nucleotides not matched to a gene: 14. Looked up from germline, CDR1 is LNHDA and CDR2 is SQIVND (reference sequence). The CDR3 loop spans 16 amino acids. The CDR3 nucleotides read TGTGCCAGTAGTCACGAACCGGGACAGGGAATAAGTGAGCAGTTCTTC. Protein: CASSHEPGQGISEQFF.